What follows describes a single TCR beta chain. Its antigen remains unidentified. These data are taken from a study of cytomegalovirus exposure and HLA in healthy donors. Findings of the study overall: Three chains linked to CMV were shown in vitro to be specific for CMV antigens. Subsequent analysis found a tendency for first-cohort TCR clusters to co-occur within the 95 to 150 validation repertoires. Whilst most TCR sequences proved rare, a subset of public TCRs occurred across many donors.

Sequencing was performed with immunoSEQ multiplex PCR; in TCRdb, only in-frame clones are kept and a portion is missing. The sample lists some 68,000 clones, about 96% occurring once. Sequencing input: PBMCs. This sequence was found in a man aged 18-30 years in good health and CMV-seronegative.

This chain's CDR3 is CASKNQDRAYGYTF. The DNA for the CDR3 is TGTGCCAGCAAAAATCAGGACAGGGCTTATGGCTACACCTTC. The chain is built from TRBV6-5 and TRBJ1-2; TRBD1 agrees at 8 bases. The germline CDR1 and CDR2 sequences are MNHEY and SVGAGI. This CDR3 region has 14 residues. V shed 7 bases and J 5 bases; nucleotides not matched to a gene: 9.